This T cell receptor (beta chain) was sequenced in a study of human T cells and chemical hapten exposure. MiXCR was run by TCRdb on the RACE reads, yielding one entry per CDR3 protein. The repertoire holds about 57,000 distinct CDR3 sequences, with around 9.3% as singletons. The sample's time point: patch test 1, 2 weeks after DPC sensitization. Indicated treatment: therapeutic diphenylcyclopropenone sensitization with weekly scalp DPC. In its sample, this clonotype was seen a few times. The J segment lost 2 bases and the V segment lost 3 bases, leaving 3 bases of the junction unmatched. The germline gives CDR1 SEHNR, CDR2 FQNEAQ (reference sequence). The CDR3 spans 14 residues.

The origin of this receptor is a middle-aged woman with alopecia areata. Some clones in this sample may be carry-over from other donors' samples. The starting material was whole blood, obtained in connection with sensitization to the hapten diphenylcyclopropenone (DPC). This chain joins TRBV7-9 and TRBJ1-1; 7 bases map to TRBD1. The chain's CDR3 is CASSFDRENTEAFF. CDR3 DNA sequence: TGTGCCAGCAGCTTCGACAGGGAAAACACTGAAGCTTTCTTT.